These 26 T cell receptor beta chains share one sample of origin, sequenced in a study of graft-versus-host responses after intestinal transplantation. TCRdb's copy holds only in-frame clones and misses some; the assay was immunoSEQ multiplex PCR. The data hold 35,000 to 55,000 clones, with around 93% observed a single time. Material: PBMCs, obtained roughly 860 days after a first intestinal transplant, on the day of a second. The receptor source for this set is a human patient who received an intestinal transplant, so some T cells may come from the graft donor.

As DNA, the CDR3 is TGTGCCAGCAGCTTGGGGGTTGAAACTGAAGCTTTCTTT. Translated, it gives CASSLGVETEAFF. J is TRBJ1-1 and V is TRBV5-5; D call uncertain. V was shortened by 0 bases and J by 5 bases, with 8 bases between the two germline ends. Germline-derived CDR1 and CDR2 are SGHKS and YYEKEE (reference sequence). CDR3 length: 13 amino acids.

The chain joins TRBV19 to TRBJ2-7, with TRBD1 identical over 8 bases. The CDR3 extends over 13 amino acids. Germline loops: CDR1 LNHDA, CDR2 SQIVND (reference sequence). V lost 10 bases to trimming and J lost 3 bases; unmatched junction nucleotides: 8. The CDR3 DNA reads as TGTGCCACCGGGACAGGCGGAATCTACGAGCAGTACTTC. Protein sequence: CATGTGGIYEQYF.

This clone was observed once. CDR3 residues: CASSSPPPYNEQFF. The CDR3 bases are TGTGCCAGCAGCTCACCCCCGCCCTACAATGAGCAGTTCTTC. The chain employs TRBV11-2 and TRBJ2-1; no clear D. This CDR3 is 14 amino acids long. Germline loops: CDR1 SGHAT, CDR2 FQNNGV. V shed 4 bases and J shed 2 bases, with 9 bases lying between them.

The CDR3 DNA sequence: TGTGCCAGCAGTTTACAGTGGAATGAGCAGTTCTTC. Its translation is CASSLQWNEQFF. The chain recombines TRBV28 with TRBJ2-1; D is ambiguous. Germline CDR1 and CDR2: MDHEN and SYDVKM. This CDR3 is built from 12 residues. The V end was cut by 2 bases, the J end by 7 bases, with 6 bases between.

The gene calls are TRBV10-3 and TRBJ2-3; D is uncertain. V lost 3 bases and J lost 1, with 5 bases in between. Germline V gives CDR1 ENHRY, CDR2 SYGVKD. The CDR3 length is 13 residues. This CDR3 is CAISDGRTDTQYF. The CDR3 DNA reads TGTGCCATCAGTGACGGCCGCACAGATACGCAGTATTTT.

Remarks on this clone: Its ends do not fully match the called genes, so a read error is possible. In DNA, the CDR3 is TGTGCCAGCAGCGTAGGGGGGGGGCTCGACCCGACCTTTCCGTTC. Amino acids: CASSVGGGLDPTFPF. This chain connects TRBV9 to TRBJ2-7; D perhaps matches TRBD2 (7 bases). This CDR3 comprises 15 residues. Per germline, CDR1 SGDLS and CDR2 YYNGEE.

The gene calls are TRBV5-8 and TRBJ1-5; a possible D gene is TRBD1 (5 bases). CDR3 length equals 15 residues. Trimming stripped 0 bases from V and 6 bases from J, with 13 bases between. From germline, CDR1 is SGHTS and CDR2 YDEGEE. The CDR3 is CASSLAGPGLQPQHF. CDR3 nucleotide sequence: TGTGCCAGCAGCTTGGCGGGGCCGGGGCTTCAGCCCCAGCATTTT. The full variable domain, with the rest looked up from reference TRBV5-8 and TRBJ1-5, is EAGVTQSPTHLIKTRGQQATLRCSPISGHTSVYWYQQALGLGLQFLLWYDEGEERNRGNFPPRFSGRQFPNYSSELNVNALELEDSALYLCASSLAGPGLQPQHFGDGTRLSIL.

This chain joins TRBV6-1 and TRBJ1-1; perhaps TRBD1 as D (6 bases). The germline CDR1 and CDR2 sequences are MNHNS and SASEGT. CDR3 length: 13 residues. Trimming left V 7 bases short and J 1 base short, with 10 bases between. The CDR3 loop reads CASNRQANTEAFF. The DNA of the CDR3 is TGTGCCAGCAACCGACAGGCGAACACTGAAGCTTTCTTT.

The DNA of the CDR3 is TGTGCCAGTAGTATACAGGCCAATACGCAGTATTTT. Its translation is CASSIQANTQYF. V usage is TRBV19 and J usage is TRBJ2-3; D is uncertain. CDR1 is LNHDA and CDR2 is SQIVND in the germline V gene (reference sequence). The V end was cut by 2 bases, the J end by 7 bases, with 7 bases between. This CDR3 region has 12 residues. Using reference TRBV19 and TRBJ2-3 for the parts outside the CDR3, the full variable domain is DGGITQSPKYLFRKEGQNVTLSCEQNLNHDAMYWYRQDPGQGLRLIYYSQIVNDFQKGDIAEGYSVSREKKESFPLTVTSAQKNPTAFYLCASSIQANTQYFGPGTRLTVL.

V and J are TRBV6-5 and TRBJ1-2, with 7 bases fitting TRBD1. J was trimmed by 6 bases and V by 8 bases; bases with no gene match: 6. CDR3 size: 12 residues. CDR1 and CDR2 (germline): MNHEY, SVGAGI. CDR3 amino acids: CASYPGGHGYTF. As DNA, the CDR3 is TGTGCCAGCTATCCAGGGGGACATGGCTACACCTTC.

V is TRBV12-2 and J is TRBJ2-2; the D call of TRBD1 is as the table states it, not checked on the DNA. TRBV12-2 corresponds to a pseudogene. The CDR3 sequence is 15 residues long. The CDR3 protein is CARRFPGQGGGELFF. DNA for the CDR3: TGTGCAAGGCGCTTCCCGGGACAGGGTGGCGGGGAGCTGTTTTTT.

The CDR3 bases are TGTGCCAGCAGCAGATTAGCGGGGAGCTCCTACGAGCAGTACTTC. Its translation is CASSRLAGSSYEQYF. The chain recombines TRBV21-1 with TRBJ2-5; TRBD2, as called in the table, went unchecked against the DNA. The J call may be faulty, since TRBJ2-7 better matches the DNA end. TRBV21-1 is given as a pseudogene. The CDR3 length is 15 residues.

The chain recombines TRBV6-5 with TRBJ1-6; D is ambiguous. Trimming removed 5 bases from V and 1 base from J, with 9 bases in between. CDR3 length: 15 residues. CDR1 is MNHEY, CDR2 SVGAGI, per germline. CDR3 DNA sequence: TGTGCCAGCAGTCTTACCCTGTCCTATAATTCACCCCTCCACTTT. Translating gives CASSLTLSYNSPLHF.

The chain has TRBV7-2 and TRBJ2-2; the match to TRBD2 covers 10 bases. There are 15 residues in the CDR3. The V and J ends lost 3 bases and 5 bases, in that order; junction bases with no gene match: 3. Germline values: CDR1 SGHTA, CDR2 FQGNSA. The CDR3: CASSLGLALTGELFF. In DNA form, the CDR3 reads TGTGCCAGCAGCTTGGGACTAGCGCTAACCGGGGAGCTGTTTTTT.

The rearrangement links TRBV6-5 to TRBJ1-6; D may be TRBD1 (5 bases). The CDR3 runs to 13 residues. Germline CDR1 MNHEY, CDR2 SVGAGI. Between the trimmed V and J ends, which lost 2 bases and 7 bases, there was a span of 6 bases. The CDR3, as DNA: TGTGCCAGCAGTTACGCAGGGAATTCACCCCTCCACTTT. It encodes CASSYAGNSPLHF.

This clone was seen only once. The chain has TRBV6-5 and TRBJ1-3; 7 positions agree with TRBD1. The CDR3 loop spans 15 amino acids. Looked up from germline, CDR1 is MNHEY and CDR2 is SVGAGI. J gave up 3 bases and V 2 bases, and 4 bases lay outside the gene matches. This CDR3 reads CASSYTTGRGNTIYF. In nucleotides, the CDR3 is TGTGCCAGCAGTTACACGACAGGGCGTGGAAACACCATATATTTT.

The chain has TRBV19 and TRBJ2-7; TRBD2 aligns across 7 bases. The CDR3 loop spans 15 amino acids. V shed 3 bases and J 0 bases; nucleotides not matched to a gene: 5. Germline CDR1 and CDR2: LNHDA and SQIVND (reference sequence). The CDR3 DNA follows: TGTGCCAGTAGTATTTCTAGCGGTTCCTCCTACGAGCAGTACTTC. It is translated as CASSISSGSSYEQYF.

This chain connects TRBV5-4 to TRBJ2-5; D may be TRBD1 or TRBD2 (7 bases each). Near its end, the DNA agrees better with TRBJ2-7, so the J call may be wrong. Germline loops: CDR1 SGHNT, CDR2 YYREEE (reference sequence). The CDR3 consists of 14 residues. The CDR3 is CASSLYRGGDEQYF. In DNA form, the CDR3 reads TGTGCCAGCAGCTTGTACAGGGGAGGGGACGAGCAGTACTTC.

The genes are TRBV6-5 and TRBJ2-3; 7 bases match TRBD2. The ends lost 2 bases at V and 3 bases at J; junction bases unmatched: 2. Germline CDR1 is MNHEY and CDR2 is SVGAGI. This CDR3 contains 14 residues. The CDR3 region is CASSYGGRTDTQYF. The CDR3, as DNA: TGTGCCAGCAGTTACGGCGGGAGAACAGATACGCAGTATTTT.

With respect to this clone: The junction differs from germline at one of its ends, possibly a read error. The genes are TRBV7-7 and TRBJ2-7; TRBD2 aligns across 11 bases. The germline CDR1 and CDR2 sequences are SSHAT and FNYEAQ (reference sequence). The CDR3 is made up of 15 amino acids. The CDR3: CASSGRLAGSYEQYF. In DNA, the CDR3 is TGTGCTAGCAGCGGACGACTAGCGGGGTCCTACGAGCAGTACTTC.

This clone was observed a single time. The CDR3 sequence is CASGYLGPSGNTIYF. Here the CDR3 DNA reads TGTGCCAGCGGGTACCTTGGGCCCTCTGGAAACACCATATATTTT. The chain links TRBV6-6 to TRBJ1-3; D is unclear. The germline V gene has CDR1 MNHNY and CDR2 SVGAGI (reference sequence). V lost 8 bases and J 0 bases, leaving 14 bases between the germline ends. The CDR3 extends over 15 amino acids.

This chain joins TRBV30 and TRBJ2-1, with no clear D. Germline CDR1 and CDR2: GTSNPN and SVGIG (reference sequence). V lost 4 bases, J lost 5 bases, and 12 bases lay in between. This CDR3 contains 13 residues. DNA for the CDR3: TGTGCCTGGAACCGTCTACTGCACAATGAGCAGTTCTTC. As protein: CAWNRLLHNEQFF.

J is TRBJ2-3 and V is TRBV6-5, with D perhaps matching TRBD2 (7 bases). The CDR3 consists of 16 residues. Germline values: CDR1 MNHEY, CDR2 SVGAGI. V gave up 0 bases and J gave up 3 bases, with 13 bases separating them. The CDR3 bases are TGTGCCAGCAGTTACTCAGTCGGGGGGCGGACAGATACGCAGTATTTT. Its translation: CASSYSVGGRTDTQYF.

The V and J genes are TRBV6-1 and TRBJ1-3; no clear D. This CDR3 is built from 14 residues. Germline V gives CDR1 MNHNS, CDR2 SASEGT. V was clipped by 7 bases and J by 0 bases, with 10 bases between them. This CDR3 is CASTKGHSGNTIYF. CDR3 in DNA: TGTGCCAGCACCAAGGGCCACTCTGGAAACACCATATATTTT.

The rearrangement uses TRBV5-1 and TRBJ2-6; D possibly corresponds to TRBD2 (5 bases). Trimming cost V 0 bases and J 8 bases, with 9 bases left between them. This CDR3 contains 14 residues. The germline V gene has CDR1 SGHRS and CDR2 YFSETQ. The CDR3 reads CASSLVRGTNVLTF. Written as DNA, the CDR3 is TGCGCCAGCAGCTTGGTTCGAGGGACCAACGTCCTGACTTTC. The full variable domain, rest sourced from reference TRBV5-1 and TRBJ2-6, is KAGVTQTPRYLIKTRGQQVTLSCSPISGHRSVSWYQQTPGQGLQFLFEYFSETQRNKGNFPGRFSGRQFSNSRSEMNVSTLELGDSALYLCASSLVRGTNVLTFGAGSRLTVL.

The CDR3 sequence: CASSRTSGSMGEQYF. CDR3 in DNA: TGTGCCAGCAGCCGGACTAGCGGGAGCATGGGCGAGCAGTACTTC. The chain employs TRBV28 and TRBJ2-7; 13 positions match TRBD2. The CDR3 runs to 15 residues. The V gene end was trimmed by 6 bases and the J gene end by 6 bases; junction bases not matched to a gene: 8. Germline values: CDR1 MDHEN, CDR2 SYDVKM.